This T cell receptor (beta chain) was sequenced during a study of blood T cell repertoires in COVID-19. Study context: Samples representing acute and convalescent COVID-19 were sourced from the United States, Italy and Spain.

One Seattle source followed patients from active infection through their disease course. In the authors' methods: Amplification of reference gene primers provided the estimated nucleated cell counts. Method: immunoSEQ multiplex PCR; TCRdb's copy keeps in-frame clones and lacks some. The V and J calls and the clone size are those of that table, but D and trimming were determined from the DNA. The sample holds approximately 300,000 clones, 88% seen once. The CDR3 has 15 residues. Germline assignment: CDR1 MDHEN and CDR2 SYDVKM. The ends lost 5 bases at V and 3 bases at J; junction bases unmatched: 6. The gene calls are TRBV28 and TRBJ1-4; 7 bases line up with TRBD1. Input material: peripheral blood. The sequence derives from a woman under 40 with COVID-19, enrolled during active disease. The CDR3 sequence: CASSEEGASNEKLFF. The CDR3 DNA follows: TGTGCCAGCAGTGAAGAGGGGGCCTCTAATGAAAAACTGTTTTTT. Looking up the rest from reference TRBV28 and TRBJ1-4 gives the full variable domain: DVKVTQSSRYLVKRTGEKVFLECVQDMDHENMFWYRQDPGLGLRLIYFSYDVKMKEKGDIPEGYSVSREKKERFSLILESASTNQTSMYLCASSEEGASNEKLFFGSGTQLSVL.